Presented here are 15 T cell receptor beta chains from one specimen sequenced in a study of cytomegalovirus exposure and HLA in healthy donors. A multiplex PCR was run with 60 Vbeta primers and 13 Jbeta primers. Data came from immunoSEQ multiplex PCR; TCRdb stores just in-frame clones and leaves some out. The table records about 130,000 clones, 70% to 90% of them present only once. Sequenced sample: PBMCs. The receptor source for this set is a boy younger than 18 in good health and CMV-seronegative.

This clone turned up a few times. V is TRBV5-6 and J is TRBJ1-1; 8 bases map to TRBD1. The CDR3 covers 14 residues. Germline trimming cut 3 bases from V and 1 base from J; bases unmatched to any gene: 2. In germline, CDR1 is SGHDT, CDR2 YYEEEE. This chain's CDR3 is CASSWTGRNTEAFF. The DNA for the CDR3 is TGTGCCAGCAGCTGGACAGGGCGGAACACTGAAGCTTTCTTT.

This clone was counted once. This chain links TRBV5-6 with TRBJ2-3; D remains unclear. This CDR3 region has 15 residues. Germline V gives CDR1 SGHDT, CDR2 YYEEEE. Trimming cost V 0 bases and J 2 bases, with 10 bases left between them. The CDR3 protein is CASSLGQAHTDTQYF. CDR3 DNA: TGTGCCAGCAGCTTGGGTCAGGCGCACACAGATACGCAGTATTTT.

The V gene is TRBV15, the J gene TRBJ1-2, with TRBD1 matching over 8 bases. Trimming at V came to 6 bases and at J to 1 base, leaving 4 bases not matched to a gene. The CDR3 covers 14 residues. Per the germline V gene, CDR1 is LNHNV and CDR2 is YYDKDF (reference sequence). This chain's CDR3 is CATSGQGVNYGYTF. The DNA of the CDR3 is TGTGCCACCAGTGGACAGGGCGTTAACTATGGCTACACCTTC.

CDR3 sequence (DNA): TGTGCCATCAGTGAGTCGGGGCCTGGGGCCACTGAAGCTTTCTTT. It is translated as CAISESGPGATEAFF. The chain carries TRBV10-3 and TRBJ1-1, with D possibly being TRBD1 (5 bases). CDR1 and CDR2 (germline): ENHRY, SYGVKD. Trimming removed 0 bases from V and 4 bases from J, with 12 bases in between. The CDR3 covers 15 residues.

The chain uses TRBV6-1 and TRBJ2-5; perhaps TRBD2 as D (6 bases). Germline V gene data show CDR1 as MNHNS and CDR2 as SASEGT. This CDR3 is 14 amino acids long. Trimming took 0 bases from V and 5 from J, leaving 10 bases between them. The CDR3 region has the DNA TGTGCCAGCAGTGAAGCGGGGGGTCGGGAGACCCAGTACTTC. This encodes CASSEAGGRETQYF.

The chain combines TRBV4-3 with TRBJ2-1, with 10 positions matching TRBD2. J was trimmed by 10 bases and V by 0 bases; bases with no gene match: 9. The germline V gene has CDR1 LGHNA and CDR2 YSLEER. This CDR3 is built from 16 residues. The CDR3 here is CASSQESSGSSMEQFF. For the CDR3, the DNA is TGCGCCAGCAGCCAAGAATCTAGCGGGAGCTCCATGGAGCAGTTCTTC.

The rearrangement uses TRBV6-6 and TRBJ2-5; D possibly corresponds to TRBD1 (5 bases). Per germline, CDR1 MNHNY and CDR2 SVGAGI (reference sequence). The CDR3 sequence is 11 residues long. V shed 6 bases and J shed 11 bases, with 13 bases lying between them. CDR3 bases: TGTGCCAGCAGATCTGACAGCCAGCAGTACTTC. It codes for CASRSDSQQYF.

The chain carries TRBV7-9 and TRBJ2-2, with a tentative D call TRBD2 (6 bases). Germline V gene sequence: CDR1 SEHNR, CDR2 FQNEAQ (reference sequence). The V end lost 7 bases, the J end lost 3 bases, and 24 bases lay between the germline ends. There are 18 residues in the CDR3. The CDR3 DNA follows: TGTGCCAGCACCATCAGTCCGGGTAGCGGTCCATACACCGGGGAGCTGTTTTTT. Protein product: CASTISPGSGPYTGELFF.

As for this clone: A junction end diverges from the germline sequence, so it may reflect a read error. This sequence joins TRBV7-9 and TRBJ1-1; TRBD1 might be the D (5 bases). CDR3 length: 12 amino acids. CDR1 and CDR2 from the germline V gene are SEHNR and FQNEAQ (reference sequence). CDR3 sequence (DNA): TGTTCCAGCAGCTTAGCGCAGGGAGAAGCTTTCTTT. It translates to CSSSLAQGEAFF.

The chain combines TRBV5-1 with TRBJ1-3; D is perhaps TRBD1 (5 bases). V was cut by 4 bases and J by 0 bases, with 14 bases left in between. This CDR3 comprises 16 residues. Germline lookup yields CDR1 SGHRS and CDR2 YFSETQ. Here the CDR3 reads CASSLSRQFSGNTIYF. CDR3 bases: TGCGCCAGCAGCCTGTCGCGACAGTTCTCTGGAAACACCATATATTTT. Full variable domain (rest looked up from reference TRBV5-1 and TRBJ1-3): KAGVTQTPRYLIKTRGQQVTLSCSPISGHRSVSWYQQTPGQGLQFLFEYFSETQRNKGNFPGRFSGRQFSNSRSEMNVSTLELGDSALYLCASSLSRQFSGNTIYFGEGSWLTVV.

The J gene is TRBJ1-5, the V gene TRBV6-1; D is perhaps TRBD1 (5 bases). Germline V lookup: CDR1 MNHNS, CDR2 SASEGT. The length of the CDR3 is 14 residues. V shed 8 bases and J shed 3 bases, with 14 bases lying between them. The CDR3 DNA follows: TGTGCCAGCGCCGGGGGGTACGCCAATCAGCCCCAGCATTTT. Amino acids: CASAGGYANQPQHF.

As for this clone: The same CDR3 can be traced to other DNA sequences in this sample. CDR3 sequence reads: CASSLGQNYGYTF. Written as DNA, the CDR3 is TGTGCCAGCAGTTTGGGCCAGAACTATGGCTACACCTTC. The chain links TRBV27 to TRBJ1-2, with no clear D. This CDR3 spans 13 amino acids. Germline V gene sequence: CDR1 MNHEY, CDR2 SMNVEV (reference sequence). V lost 3 bases and J lost 2, with 7 bases in between.

This clone came up once. The chain employs TRBV15 and TRBJ1-2; D is possibly TRBD1 (6 bases). CDR3 length: 13 amino acids. CDR1 and CDR2 from the germline V gene are LNHNV and YYDKDF (reference sequence). Trimming stripped 1 base from V and 9 bases from J, with 12 bases between. The CDR3 loop is CATSRVQGLRYTF. The DNA for the CDR3 is TGTGCCACCAGCAGAGTTCAGGGGCTCCGCTACACCTTC.

The chain combines TRBV2 with TRBJ2-7; D gene ambiguous. The germline V gene has CDR1 SNHLY and CDR2 FYNNEI. Trimming took off 3 bases at V and 0 bases at J, with 9 bases between the two ends. This CDR3 has 14 residues. The CDR3 sequence: CASSDATYSYEQYF. The CDR3 region has the DNA TGTGCCAGCAGTGACGCAACCTACTCCTACGAGCAGTACTTC.

V usage is TRBV9 and J usage is TRBJ2-1, with 13 bases matching TRBD2. After removal of 3 bases from V and 9 bases from J, the junction contained 6 bases not matched to a gene. Germline V gene data show CDR1 as SGDLS and CDR2 as YYNGEE. The CDR3 covers 15 residues. For the CDR3, the DNA is TGTGCCAGCAGCGCGACTAGCGGGGGGTATAGTGAGCAGTTCTTC. It yields the protein CASSATSGGYSEQFF.